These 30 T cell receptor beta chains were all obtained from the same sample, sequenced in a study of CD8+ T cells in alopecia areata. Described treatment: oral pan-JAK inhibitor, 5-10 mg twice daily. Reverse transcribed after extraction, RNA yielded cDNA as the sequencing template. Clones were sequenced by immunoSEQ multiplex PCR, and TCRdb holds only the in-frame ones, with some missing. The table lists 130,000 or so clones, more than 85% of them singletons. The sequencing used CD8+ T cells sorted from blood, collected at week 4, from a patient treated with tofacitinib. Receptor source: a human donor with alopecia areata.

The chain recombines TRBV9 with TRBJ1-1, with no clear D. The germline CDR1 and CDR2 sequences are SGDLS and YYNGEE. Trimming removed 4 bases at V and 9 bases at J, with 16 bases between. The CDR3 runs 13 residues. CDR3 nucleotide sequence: TGTGCCAGCAGCACCCCAGGCTTGGGTCAAGCTTTCTTT. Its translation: CASSTPGLGQAFF.

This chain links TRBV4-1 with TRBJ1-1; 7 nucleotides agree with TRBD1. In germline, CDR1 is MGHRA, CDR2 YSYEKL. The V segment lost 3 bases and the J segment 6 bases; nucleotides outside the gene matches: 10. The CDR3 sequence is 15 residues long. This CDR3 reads CASSQPTGISPEAFF. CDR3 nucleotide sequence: TGCGCCAGCAGCCAGCCGACAGGGATCAGTCCTGAAGCTTTCTTT.

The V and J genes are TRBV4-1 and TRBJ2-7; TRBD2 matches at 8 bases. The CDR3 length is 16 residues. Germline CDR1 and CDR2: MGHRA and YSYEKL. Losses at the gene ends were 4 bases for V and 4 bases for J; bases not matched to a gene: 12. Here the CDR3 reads CASSRLATTSEYEQYF. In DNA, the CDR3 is TGCGCCAGCAGCCGACTAGCGACCACATCAGAATACGAGCAGTACTTC.

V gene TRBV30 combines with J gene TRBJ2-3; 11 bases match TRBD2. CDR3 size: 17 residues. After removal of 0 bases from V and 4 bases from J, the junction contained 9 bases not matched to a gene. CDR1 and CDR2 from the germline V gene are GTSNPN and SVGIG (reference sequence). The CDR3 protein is CAWSVLTSGTPPDTQYF. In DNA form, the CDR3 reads TGTGCCTGGAGTGTACTGACTAGCGGGACCCCGCCAGATACGCAGTATTTT.

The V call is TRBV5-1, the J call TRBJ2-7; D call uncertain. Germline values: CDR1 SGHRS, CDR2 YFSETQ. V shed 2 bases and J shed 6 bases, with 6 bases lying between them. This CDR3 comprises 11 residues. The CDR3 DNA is TGCGCCAGCAGCTTTGGGCTCGAGCAGTACTTC. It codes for CASSFGLEQYF.

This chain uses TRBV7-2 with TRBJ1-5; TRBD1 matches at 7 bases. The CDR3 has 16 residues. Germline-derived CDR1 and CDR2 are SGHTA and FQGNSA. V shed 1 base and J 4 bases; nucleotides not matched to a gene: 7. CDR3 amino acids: CASSLVSGGDNQPQHF. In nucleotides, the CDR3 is TGTGCCAGCAGCTTAGTCTCAGGGGGGGATAATCAGCCCCAGCATTTT.

The CDR3 DNA follows: TGCGCCAGCAGCTCAAGCGGTCTCTACAATGAGCAGTTCTTC. Its protein is CASSSSGLYNEQFF. The chain combines TRBV5-1 with TRBJ2-1, with a tentative D call TRBD2 (5 bases). The V end lost 3 bases, the J end lost 3 bases, and 10 bases lay between the germline ends. The length of the CDR3 is 14 residues. Germline-derived CDR1 and CDR2 are SGHRS and YFSETQ.

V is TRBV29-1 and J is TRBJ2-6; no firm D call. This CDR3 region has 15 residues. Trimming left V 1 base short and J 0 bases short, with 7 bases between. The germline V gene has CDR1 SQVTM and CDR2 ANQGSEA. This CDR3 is CSVEVWDSGANVLTF. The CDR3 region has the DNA TGCAGCGTTGAAGTTTGGGACTCTGGGGCCAACGTCCTGACTTTC.

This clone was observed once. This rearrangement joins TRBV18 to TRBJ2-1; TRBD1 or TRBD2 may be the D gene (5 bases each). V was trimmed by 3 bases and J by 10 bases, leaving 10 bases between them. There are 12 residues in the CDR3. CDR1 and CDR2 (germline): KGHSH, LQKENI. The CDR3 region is CASSPMGVEQFF. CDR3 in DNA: TGTGCCAGCTCACCTATGGGGGTAGAGCAGTTCTTC.

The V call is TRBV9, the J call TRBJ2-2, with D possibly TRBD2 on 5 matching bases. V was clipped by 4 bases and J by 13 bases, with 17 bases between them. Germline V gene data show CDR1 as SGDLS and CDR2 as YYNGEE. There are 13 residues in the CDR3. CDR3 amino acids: CASSPHEAGGLFF. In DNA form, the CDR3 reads TGTGCCAGCAGCCCCCATGAGGCTGGAGGGCTGTTTTTT. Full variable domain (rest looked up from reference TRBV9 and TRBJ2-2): DSGVTQTPKHLITATGQRVTLRCSPRSGDLSVYWYQQSLDQGLQFLIQYYNGEERAKGNILERFSAQQFPDLHSELNLSSLELGDSALYFCASSPHEAGGLFFGEGSRLTVL.

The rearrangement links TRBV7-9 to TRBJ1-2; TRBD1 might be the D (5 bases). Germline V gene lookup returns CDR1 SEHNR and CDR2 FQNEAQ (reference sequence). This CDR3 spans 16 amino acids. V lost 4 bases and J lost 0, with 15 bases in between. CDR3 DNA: TGTGCCAGCAGCTCCCCACCCCCGACAGCTAACTATGGCTACACCTTC. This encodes CASSSPPPTANYGYTF.

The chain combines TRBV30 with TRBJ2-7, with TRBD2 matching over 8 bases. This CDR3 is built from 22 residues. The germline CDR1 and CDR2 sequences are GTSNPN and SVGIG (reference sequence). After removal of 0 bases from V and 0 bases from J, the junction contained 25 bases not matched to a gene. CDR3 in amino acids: CAWSVFSSVLAGFGDRSYEQYF. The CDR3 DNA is TGTGCCTGGAGTGTATTCTCGTCGGTGCTAGCGGGCTTTGGCGACCGCTCCTACGAGCAGTACTTC.

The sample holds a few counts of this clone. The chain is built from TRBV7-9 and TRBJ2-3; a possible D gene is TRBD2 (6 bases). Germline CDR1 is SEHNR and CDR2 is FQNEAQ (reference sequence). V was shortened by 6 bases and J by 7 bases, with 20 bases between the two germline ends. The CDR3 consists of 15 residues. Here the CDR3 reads CASSPPSGLHNTQYF. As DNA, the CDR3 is TGTGCCAGCAGTCCACCATCGGGACTCCACAATACGCAGTATTTT.

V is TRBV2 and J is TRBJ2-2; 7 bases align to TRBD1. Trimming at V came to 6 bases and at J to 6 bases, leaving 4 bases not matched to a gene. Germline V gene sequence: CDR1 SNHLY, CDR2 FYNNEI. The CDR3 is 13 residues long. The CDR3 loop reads CASRAQGAGELFF. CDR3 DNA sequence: TGTGCCAGCAGGGCGCAGGGGGCCGGGGAGCTGTTTTTT.

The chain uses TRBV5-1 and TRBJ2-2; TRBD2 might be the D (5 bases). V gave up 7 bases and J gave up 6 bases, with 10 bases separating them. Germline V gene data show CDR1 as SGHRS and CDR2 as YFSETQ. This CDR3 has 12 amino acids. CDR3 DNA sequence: TGCGCCAGCGAGAGCGGTGCCGGGGAGCTGTTTTTT. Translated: CASESGAGELFF.

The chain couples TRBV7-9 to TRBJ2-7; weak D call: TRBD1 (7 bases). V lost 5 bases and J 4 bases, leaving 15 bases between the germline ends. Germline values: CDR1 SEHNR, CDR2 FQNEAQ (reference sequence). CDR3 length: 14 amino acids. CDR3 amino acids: CASSPGGSPYEQYF. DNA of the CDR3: TGTGCCAGCAGCCCAGGGGGGTCTCCATACGAGCAGTACTTC. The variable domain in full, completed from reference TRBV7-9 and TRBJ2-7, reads DTGVSQNPRHKITKRGQNVTFRCDPISEHNRLYWYRQTLGQGPEFLTYFQNEAQLEKSRLLSDRFSAERPKGSFSTLEIQRTEQGDSAMYLCASSPGGSPYEQYFGPGTRLTVT.

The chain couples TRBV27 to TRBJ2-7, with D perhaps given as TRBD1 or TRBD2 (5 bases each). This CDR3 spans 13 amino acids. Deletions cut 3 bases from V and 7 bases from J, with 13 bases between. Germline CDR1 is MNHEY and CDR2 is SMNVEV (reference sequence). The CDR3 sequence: CASSFGTVGEQYF. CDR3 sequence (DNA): TGTGCCAGCAGTTTTGGGACCGTAGGAGAGCAGTACTTC.

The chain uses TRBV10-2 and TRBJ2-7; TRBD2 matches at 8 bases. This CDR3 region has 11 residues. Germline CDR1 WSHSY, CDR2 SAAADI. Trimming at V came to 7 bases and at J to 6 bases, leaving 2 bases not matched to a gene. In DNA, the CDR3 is TGCGCCAGCAACGGGGGGGGCGAGCAGTACTTC. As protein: CASNGGGEQYF.

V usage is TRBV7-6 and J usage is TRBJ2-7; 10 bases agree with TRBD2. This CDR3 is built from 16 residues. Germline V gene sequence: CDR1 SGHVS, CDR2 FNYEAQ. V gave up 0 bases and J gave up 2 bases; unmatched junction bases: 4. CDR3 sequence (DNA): TGTGCCAGCAGCTTAGCGCTAGCGGGAGATCCCTACGAGCAGTACTTC. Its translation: CASSLALAGDPYEQYF.

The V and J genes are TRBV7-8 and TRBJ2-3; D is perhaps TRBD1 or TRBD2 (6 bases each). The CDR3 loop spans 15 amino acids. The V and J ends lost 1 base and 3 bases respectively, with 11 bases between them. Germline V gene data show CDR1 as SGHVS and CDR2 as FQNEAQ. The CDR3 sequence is CASSLGWGATDTQYF. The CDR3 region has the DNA TGTGCCAGCAGCTTAGGGTGGGGGGCTACAGATACGCAGTATTTT.

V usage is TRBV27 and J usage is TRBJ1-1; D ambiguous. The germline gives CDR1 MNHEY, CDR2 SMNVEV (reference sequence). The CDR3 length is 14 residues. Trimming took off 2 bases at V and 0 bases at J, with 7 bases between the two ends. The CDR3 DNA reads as TGTGCCAGCAGTTTAAAGGGTATGAACACTGAAGCTTTCTTT. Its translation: CASSLKGMNTEAFF.

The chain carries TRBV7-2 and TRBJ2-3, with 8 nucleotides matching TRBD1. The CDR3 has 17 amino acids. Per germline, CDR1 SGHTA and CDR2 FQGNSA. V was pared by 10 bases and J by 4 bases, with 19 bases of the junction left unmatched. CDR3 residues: CAISPRGAGGRADTQYF. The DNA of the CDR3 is TGTGCCATATCACCCCGAGGGGCAGGGGGCAGGGCAGATACGCAGTATTTT.

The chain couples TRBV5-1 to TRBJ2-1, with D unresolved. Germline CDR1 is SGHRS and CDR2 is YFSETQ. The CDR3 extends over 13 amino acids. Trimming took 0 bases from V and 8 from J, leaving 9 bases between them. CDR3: CASSLAESDEQFF. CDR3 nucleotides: TGCGCCAGCAGCTTGGCCGAGAGTGATGAGCAGTTCTTC.

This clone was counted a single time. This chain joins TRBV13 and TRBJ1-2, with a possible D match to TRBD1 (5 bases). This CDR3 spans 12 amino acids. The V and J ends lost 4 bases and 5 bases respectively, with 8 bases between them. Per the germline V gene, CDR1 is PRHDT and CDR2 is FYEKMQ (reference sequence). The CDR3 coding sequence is TGTGCCAGCAGCTCCGACAGTTATGGCTACACCTTC. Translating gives CASSSDSYGYTF.

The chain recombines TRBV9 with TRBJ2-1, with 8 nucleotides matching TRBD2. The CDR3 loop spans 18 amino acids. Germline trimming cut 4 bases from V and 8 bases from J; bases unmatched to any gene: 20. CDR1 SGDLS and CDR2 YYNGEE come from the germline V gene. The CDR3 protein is CASSTRLNPSGSVYEQFF. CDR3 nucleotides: TGTGCCAGCAGCACCCGCCTAAACCCCAGCGGGAGCGTCTATGAGCAGTTCTTC.

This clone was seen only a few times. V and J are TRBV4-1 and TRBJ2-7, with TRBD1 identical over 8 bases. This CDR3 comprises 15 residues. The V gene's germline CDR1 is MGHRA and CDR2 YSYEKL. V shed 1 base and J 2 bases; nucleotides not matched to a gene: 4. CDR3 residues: CASSQVRGQAYEQYF. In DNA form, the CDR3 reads TGCGCCAGCAGCCAAGTTCGGGGACAGGCCTACGAGCAGTACTTC.

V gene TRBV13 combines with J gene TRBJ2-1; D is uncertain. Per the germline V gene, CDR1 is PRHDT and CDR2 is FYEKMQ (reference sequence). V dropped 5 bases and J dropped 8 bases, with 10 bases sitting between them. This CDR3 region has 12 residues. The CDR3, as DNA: TGTGCCAGCAGCCCAGACACCGATGAGCAGTTCTTC. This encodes CASSPDTDEQFF.

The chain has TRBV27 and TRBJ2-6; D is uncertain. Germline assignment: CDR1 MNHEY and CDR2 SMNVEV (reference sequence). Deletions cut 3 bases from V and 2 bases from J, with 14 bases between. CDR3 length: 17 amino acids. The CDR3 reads CASSFGPYVAGANVLTF. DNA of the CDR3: TGTGCCAGCAGTTTTGGCCCGTACGTGGCTGGGGCCAACGTCCTGACTTTC. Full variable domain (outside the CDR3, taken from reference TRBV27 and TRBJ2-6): EAQVTQNPRYLITVTGKKLTVTCSQNMNHEYMSWYRQDPGLGLRQIYYSMNVEVTDKGDVPEGYKVSRKEKRNFPLILESPSPNQTSLYFCASSFGPYVAGANVLTFGAGSRLTVL.

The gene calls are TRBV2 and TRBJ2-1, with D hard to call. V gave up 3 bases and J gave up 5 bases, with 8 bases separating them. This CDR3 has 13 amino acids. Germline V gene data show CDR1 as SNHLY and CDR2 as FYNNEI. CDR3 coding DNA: TGTGCCAGCAGTGACACGGCTAACAATGAGCAGTTCTTC. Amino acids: CASSDTANNEQFF.

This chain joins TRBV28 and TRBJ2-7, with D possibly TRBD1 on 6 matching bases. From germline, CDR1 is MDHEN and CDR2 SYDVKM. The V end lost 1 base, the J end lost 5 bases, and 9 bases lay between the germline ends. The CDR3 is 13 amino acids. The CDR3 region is CASSLYRADEQYF. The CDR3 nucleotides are TGTGCCAGCAGTTTATACAGGGCGGACGAGCAGTACTTC. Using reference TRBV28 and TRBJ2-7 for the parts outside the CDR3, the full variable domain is DVKVTQSSRYLVKRTGEKVFLECVQDMDHENMFWYRQDPGLGLRLIYFSYDVKMKEKGDIPEGYSVSREKKERFSLILESASTNQTSMYLCASSLYRADEQYFGPGTRLTVT.